This TCR beta chain was captured by sequencing in a study of cytomegalovirus exposure and HLA in healthy donors. As concerns this clone: Antigen specificity is unknown.

PCR primers comprised 60 Vbeta and 13 Jbeta primers. Profiling relied on immunoSEQ multiplex PCR, and the TCRdb table lists in-frame clones only, not all of them. The data show 120,000 or so clones, around three quarters seen once. The CDR3 loop spans 15 amino acids. V lost 4 bases, J lost 6 bases, and 9 bases stayed unmatched. Germline CDR1 SGDLS, CDR2 YYNGEE. The study, taken as a whole, reports: Fewer N-insertions than the 666-donor mean were reportedly shown by an Asian-associated ancestry cluster in a later analysis. The study designated over 150 TCR beta chains cytomegalovirus-associated.

Material: PBMCs. The chain combines TRBV9 with TRBJ2-2, with TRBD2 identical over 7 bases. The sequence derives from a woman in her fifties or sixties in good health and CMV-seronegative. The CDR3 DNA reads TGTGCCAGCAGCACCCTAGCGGAGGTTCCCGGGGAGCTGTTTTTT. Amino acids: CASSTLAEVPGELFF.